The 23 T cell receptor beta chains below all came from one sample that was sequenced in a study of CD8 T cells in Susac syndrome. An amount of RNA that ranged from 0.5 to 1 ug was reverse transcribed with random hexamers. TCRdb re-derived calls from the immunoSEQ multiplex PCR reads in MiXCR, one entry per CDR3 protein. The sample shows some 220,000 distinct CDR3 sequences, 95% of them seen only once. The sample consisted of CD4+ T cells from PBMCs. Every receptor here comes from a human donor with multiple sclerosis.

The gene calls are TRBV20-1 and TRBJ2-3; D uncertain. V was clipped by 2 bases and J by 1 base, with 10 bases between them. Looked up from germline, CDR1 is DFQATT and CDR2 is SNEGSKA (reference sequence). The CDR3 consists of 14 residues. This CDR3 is CSARTSVGTDTQYF. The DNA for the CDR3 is TGCAGTGCTAGAACCTCCGTAGGCACAGATACGCAGTATTTT.

This CDR3 is CASSPQPGYGYTF. The DNA for the CDR3 is TGTGCCAGCTCACCACAGCCAGGCTATGGCTACACCTTC. The chain uses TRBV18 and TRBJ1-2; D unresolved. V was shortened by 1 base and J by 4 bases, with 7 bases between the two germline ends. Germline lookup yields CDR1 KGHSH and CDR2 LQKENI. The CDR3 runs 13 residues. The variable domain in full, with the rest retrieved from reference TRBV18 and TRBJ1-2, is NAGVMQNPRHLVRRRGQEARLRCSPMKGHSHVYWYRQLPEEGLKFMVYLQKENIIDESGMPKERFSAEFPKEGPSILRIQQVVRGDSAAYFCASSPQPGYGYTFGSGTRLTVV.

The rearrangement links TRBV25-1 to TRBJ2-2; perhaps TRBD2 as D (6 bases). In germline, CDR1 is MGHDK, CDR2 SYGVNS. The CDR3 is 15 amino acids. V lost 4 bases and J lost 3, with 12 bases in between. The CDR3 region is CASSVIGEDTGELFF. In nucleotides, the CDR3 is TGTGCCAGCAGTGTGATCGGGGAGGACACCGGGGAGCTGTTTTTT.

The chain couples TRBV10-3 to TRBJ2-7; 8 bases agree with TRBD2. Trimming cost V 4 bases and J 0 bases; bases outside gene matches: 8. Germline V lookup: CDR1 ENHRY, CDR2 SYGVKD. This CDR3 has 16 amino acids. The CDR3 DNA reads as TGTGCCATCAGTGGAATTGCGAGCGGGGGCTCCTACGAGCAGTACTTC. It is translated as CAISGIASGGSYEQYF.

CDR3 sequence (DNA): TGTGCCAGCAGTTATCAAGCAACTCGGGGCTACACCTTC. Protein: CASSYQATRGYTF. This chain connects TRBV6-2 or TRBV6-3 to TRBJ1-2; the D is unclear. Trimming removed 3 bases from V and 8 bases from J, with 13 bases in between. The CDR3 spans 13 residues. CDR1 and CDR2 (germline): MNHEY, SVGEGT.

The CDR3 region has the DNA TGTGCCAGCAGGAAAAGCTCTGGGGCCAACGTCCTGACTTTC. It codes for CASRKSSGANVLTF. The chain uses TRBV2 and TRBJ2-6; D is ambiguous. From germline, CDR1 is SNHLY and CDR2 FYNNEI. Deletions cut 6 bases from V and 0 bases from J, with 6 bases between. The CDR3 length is 14 residues.

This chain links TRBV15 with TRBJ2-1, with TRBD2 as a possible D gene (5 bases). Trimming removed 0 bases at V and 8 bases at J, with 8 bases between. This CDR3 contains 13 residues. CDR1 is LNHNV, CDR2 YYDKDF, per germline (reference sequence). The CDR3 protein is CATSREASYEQFF. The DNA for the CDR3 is TGTGCCACCAGCAGAGAGGCTAGCTATGAGCAGTTCTTC.

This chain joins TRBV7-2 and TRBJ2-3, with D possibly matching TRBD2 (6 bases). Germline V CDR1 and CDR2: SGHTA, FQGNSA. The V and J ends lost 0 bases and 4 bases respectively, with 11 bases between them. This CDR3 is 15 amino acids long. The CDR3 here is CASSLAGGRADTQYF. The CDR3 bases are TGTGCCAGCAGCTTAGCGGGGGGACGGGCAGATACGCAGTATTTT.

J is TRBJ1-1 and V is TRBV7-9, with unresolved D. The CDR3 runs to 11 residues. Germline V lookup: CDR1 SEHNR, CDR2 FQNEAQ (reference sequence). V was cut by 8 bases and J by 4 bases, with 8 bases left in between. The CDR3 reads CASLVGTEAFF. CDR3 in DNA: TGTGCCAGCCTGGTGGGCACTGAAGCTTTCTTT.

CDR3 nucleotide sequence: TGTGCCAGCAGTTCAGGATATCTCCAGTTCTTC. It encodes CASSSGYLQFF. The J gene is TRBJ2-1, the V gene TRBV6-6, with unresolved D. The length of the CDR3 is 11 residues. The germline V and J ends were trimmed by 4 bases and 13 bases, with 11 bases remaining between them. CDR1 is MNHNY and CDR2 is SVGAGI in the germline V gene (reference sequence).

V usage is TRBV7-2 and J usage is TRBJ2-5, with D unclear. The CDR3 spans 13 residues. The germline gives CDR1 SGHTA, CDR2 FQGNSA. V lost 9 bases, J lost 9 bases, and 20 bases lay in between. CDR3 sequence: CASKSEVGGAQYF. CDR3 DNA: TGTGCCAGTAAAAGTGAGGTCGGTGGAGCCCAGTACTTC.

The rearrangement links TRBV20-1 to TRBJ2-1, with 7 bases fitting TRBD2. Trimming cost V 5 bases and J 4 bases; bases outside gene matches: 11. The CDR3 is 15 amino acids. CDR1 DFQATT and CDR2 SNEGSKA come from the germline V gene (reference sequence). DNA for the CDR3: TGCAGTGCTCAACCAGTAGCGGGCAAATACAATGAGCAGTTCTTC. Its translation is CSAQPVAGKYNEQFF.

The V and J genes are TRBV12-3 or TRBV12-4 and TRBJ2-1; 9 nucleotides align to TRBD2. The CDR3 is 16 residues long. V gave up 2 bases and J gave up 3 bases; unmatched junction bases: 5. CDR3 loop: CASSLLLAGYYNEQFF. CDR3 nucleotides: TGTGCCAGCAGTTTACTCCTAGCGGGATACTACAATGAGCAGTTCTTC.

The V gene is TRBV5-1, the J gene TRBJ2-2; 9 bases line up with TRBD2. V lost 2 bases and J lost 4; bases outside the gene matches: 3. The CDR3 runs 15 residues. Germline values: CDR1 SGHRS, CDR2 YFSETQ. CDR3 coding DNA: TGCGCCAGCAGCTTACGACTAGCGGCCACCGGGGAGCTGTTTTTT. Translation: CASSLRLAATGELFF.

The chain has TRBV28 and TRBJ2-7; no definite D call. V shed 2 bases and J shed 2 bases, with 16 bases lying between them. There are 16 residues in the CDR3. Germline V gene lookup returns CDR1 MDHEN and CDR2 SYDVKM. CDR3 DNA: TGTGCCAGCAGTTTACGAGGTGGGGATTGGGCCTACGAGCAGTACTTC. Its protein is CASSLRGGDWAYEQYF.

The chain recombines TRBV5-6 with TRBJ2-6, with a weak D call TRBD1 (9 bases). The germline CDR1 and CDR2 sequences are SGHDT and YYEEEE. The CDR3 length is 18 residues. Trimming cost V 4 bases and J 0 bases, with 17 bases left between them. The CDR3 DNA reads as TGTGCCAGCAGCCCGGGAGGGACAGGGAACTCTGGGGCCAACGTCCTGACTTTC. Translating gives CASSPGGTGNSGANVLTF.

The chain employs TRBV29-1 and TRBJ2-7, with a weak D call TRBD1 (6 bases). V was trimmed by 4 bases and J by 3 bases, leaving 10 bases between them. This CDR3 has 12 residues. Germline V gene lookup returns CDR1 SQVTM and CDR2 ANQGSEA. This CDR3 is CSVVDRNYEQYF. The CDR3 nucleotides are TGCAGCGTTGTCGACAGGAACTACGAGCAGTACTTC.

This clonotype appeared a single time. CDR3 residues: CASSSGGLRHNEQFF. Here the CDR3 DNA reads TGTGCCAGCAGTTCAGGGGGCTTAAGACACAATGAGCAGTTCTTC. V usage is TRBV12-3 or TRBV12-4 and J usage is TRBJ2-1; 8 nucleotides align to TRBD1. The CDR3 covers 15 residues. With V trimmed by 4 bases and J by 5 bases, 7 bases remained unmatched.

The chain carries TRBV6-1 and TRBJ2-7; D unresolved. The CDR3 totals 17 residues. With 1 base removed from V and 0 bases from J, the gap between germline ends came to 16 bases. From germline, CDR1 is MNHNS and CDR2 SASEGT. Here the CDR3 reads CASSEVQVVIFSYEQYF. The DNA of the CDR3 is TGTGCCAGCAGTGAAGTCCAGGTTGTGATATTCTCCTACGAGCAGTACTTC.

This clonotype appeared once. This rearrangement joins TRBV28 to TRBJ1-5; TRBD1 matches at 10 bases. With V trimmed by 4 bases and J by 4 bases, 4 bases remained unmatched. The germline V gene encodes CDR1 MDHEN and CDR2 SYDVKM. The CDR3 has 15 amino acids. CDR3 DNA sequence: TGTGCCAGCAGTTCCGACAGGGGGCTTAATCAGCCCCAGCATTTT. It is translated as CASSSDRGLNQPQHF.

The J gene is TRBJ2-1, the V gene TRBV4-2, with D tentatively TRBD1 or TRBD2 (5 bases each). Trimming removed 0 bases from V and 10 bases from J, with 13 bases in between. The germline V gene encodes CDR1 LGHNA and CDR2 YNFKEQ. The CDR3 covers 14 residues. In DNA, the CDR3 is TGTGCCAGCAGCCAAGATCTAGCCCGGGACGAGCAGTTCTTC. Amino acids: CASSQDLARDEQFF.

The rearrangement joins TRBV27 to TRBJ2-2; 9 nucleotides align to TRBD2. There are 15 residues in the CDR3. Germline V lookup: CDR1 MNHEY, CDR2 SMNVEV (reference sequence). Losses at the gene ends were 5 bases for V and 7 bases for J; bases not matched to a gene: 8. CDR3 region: CASSPRTSDGGELFF. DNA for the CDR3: TGTGCCAGCAGTCCAAGGACTAGCGATGGCGGGGAGCTGTTTTTT.

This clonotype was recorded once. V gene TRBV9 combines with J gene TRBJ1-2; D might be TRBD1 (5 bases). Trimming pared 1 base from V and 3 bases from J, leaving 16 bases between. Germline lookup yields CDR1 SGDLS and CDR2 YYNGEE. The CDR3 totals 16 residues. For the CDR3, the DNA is TGTGCCAGCAGCGTAACAGCCTCAGGGATGGACTATGGCTACACCTTC. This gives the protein CASSVTASGMDYGYTF.